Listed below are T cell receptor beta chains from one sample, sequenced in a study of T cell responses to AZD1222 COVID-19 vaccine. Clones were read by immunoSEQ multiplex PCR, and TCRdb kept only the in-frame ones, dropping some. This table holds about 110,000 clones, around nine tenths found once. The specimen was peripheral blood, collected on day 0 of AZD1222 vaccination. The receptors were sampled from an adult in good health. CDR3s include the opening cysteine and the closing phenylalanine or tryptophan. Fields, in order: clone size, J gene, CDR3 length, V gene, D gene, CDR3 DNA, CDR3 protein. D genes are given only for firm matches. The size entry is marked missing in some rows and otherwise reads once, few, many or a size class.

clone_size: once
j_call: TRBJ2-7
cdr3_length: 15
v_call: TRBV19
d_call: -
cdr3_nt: TGTGCCAGTAGTATAGGTAGTAATCTGGCCTACGAGCAGTACTTC
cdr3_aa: CASSIGSNLAYEQYF

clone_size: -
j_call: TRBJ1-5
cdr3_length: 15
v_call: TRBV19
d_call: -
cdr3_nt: TGTGCCAGTAGTACCTCCGCCCAGGGGAATCAGCCCCAGCATTTT
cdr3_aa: CASSTSAQGNQPQHF

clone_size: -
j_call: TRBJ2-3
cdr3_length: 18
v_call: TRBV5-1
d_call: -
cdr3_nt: TGCGCCAGCAGCTTGGAGGGCTCCCTTACACCTAGCACAGATACGCAGTATTTT
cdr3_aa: CASSLEGSLTPSTDTQYF

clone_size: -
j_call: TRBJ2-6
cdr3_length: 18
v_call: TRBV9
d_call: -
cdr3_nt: TGTGCCAGCAGCGTAGCTATCGGACAACTCCTTGGGGCCAACGTCCTGACTTTC
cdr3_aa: CASSVAIGQLLGANVLTF

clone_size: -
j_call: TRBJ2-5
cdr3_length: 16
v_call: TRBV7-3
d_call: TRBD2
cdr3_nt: TGTGCCAGCAGCCCCGGGACTAGCGGGGTCCAAGAGACCCAGTACTTC
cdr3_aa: CASSPGTSGVQETQYF

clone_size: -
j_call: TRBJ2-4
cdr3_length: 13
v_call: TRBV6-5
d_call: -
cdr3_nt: TGTGCCAGTACACCAGTGGCCAAAAACATTCAGTACTTC
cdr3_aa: CASTPVAKNIQYF

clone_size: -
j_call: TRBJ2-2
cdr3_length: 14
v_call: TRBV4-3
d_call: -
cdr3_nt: TGCGCCAGCAGCCCTCGTTACTACACCGGGGAGCTGTTTTTT
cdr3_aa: CASSPRYYTGELFF

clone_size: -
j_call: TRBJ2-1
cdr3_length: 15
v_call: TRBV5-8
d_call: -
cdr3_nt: TGTGCCAGCAGCCGGGCCAGGACGGGATACAATGAGCAGTTCTTC
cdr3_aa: CASSRARTGYNEQFF

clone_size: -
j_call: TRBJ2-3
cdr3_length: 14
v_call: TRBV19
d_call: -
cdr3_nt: TGTGCCAGTAAATCAACAGGAACCACAGATACGCAGTATTTT
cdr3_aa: CASKSTGTTDTQYF

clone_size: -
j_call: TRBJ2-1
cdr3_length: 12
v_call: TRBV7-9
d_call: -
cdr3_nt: TGTGCCAGCAGCTTAGCACCGCGAGGAGAGTTCTTC
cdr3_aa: CASSLAPRGEFF

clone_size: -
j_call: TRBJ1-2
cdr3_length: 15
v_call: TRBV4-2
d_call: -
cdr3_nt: TGTGCCAGCAGCCAAGCAAATCAGGATACCTATGGCTACACCTTC
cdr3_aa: CASSQANQDTYGYTF

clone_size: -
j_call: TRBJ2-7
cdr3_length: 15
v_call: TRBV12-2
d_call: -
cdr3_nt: TGTGCAAGTCGCTTAAGCGGGAAGGGGACGGGGGAGCAGTACTTC
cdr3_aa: CASRLSGKGTGEQYF

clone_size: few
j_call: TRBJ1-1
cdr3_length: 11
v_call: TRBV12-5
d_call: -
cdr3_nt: TGTGCTAGTGGTTCCGGGAGAGAAGCTTTCTTT
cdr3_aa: CASGSGREAFF

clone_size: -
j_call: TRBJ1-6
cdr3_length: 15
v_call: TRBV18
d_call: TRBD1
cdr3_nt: TGTGCCAGCTCACAAGGGACAGGTAGTAATTCACCCCTCCACTTT
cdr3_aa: CASSQGTGSNSPLHF

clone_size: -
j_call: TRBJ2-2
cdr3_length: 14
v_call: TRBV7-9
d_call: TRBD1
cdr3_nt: TGTGCCAGCAATAGACAGGGGAACACCGGGGAGCTGTTTTTT
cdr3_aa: CASNRQGNTGELFF

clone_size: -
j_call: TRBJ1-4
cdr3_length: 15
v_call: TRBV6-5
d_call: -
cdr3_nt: TGTGCCAGCAGTTACTCTTTAACAGGAAATGAAAAACTGTTTTTT
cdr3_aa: CASSYSLTGNEKLFF

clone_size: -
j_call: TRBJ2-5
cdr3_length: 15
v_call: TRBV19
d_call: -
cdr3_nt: TGTGCCAGTACCCCATCGCGGGCGACTCTAGAGACCCAGTACTTC
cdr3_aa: CASTPSRATLETQYF

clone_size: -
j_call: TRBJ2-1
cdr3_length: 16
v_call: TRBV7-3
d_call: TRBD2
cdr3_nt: TGTGCCAGCAGCCCACAGCCAGGGACTACTTACAATGAGCAGTTCTTC
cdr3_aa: CASSPQPGTTYNEQFF

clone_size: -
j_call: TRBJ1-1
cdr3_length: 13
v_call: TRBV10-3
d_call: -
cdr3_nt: TGTGCCATCCGGGGGGAACCGAACACTGAAGCTTTCTTT
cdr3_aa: CAIRGEPNTEAFF

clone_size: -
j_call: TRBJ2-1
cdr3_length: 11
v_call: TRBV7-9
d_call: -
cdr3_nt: TGTGCCAGCAGCCCCCGTAATGAGCAGTTCTTC
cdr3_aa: CASSPRNEQFF

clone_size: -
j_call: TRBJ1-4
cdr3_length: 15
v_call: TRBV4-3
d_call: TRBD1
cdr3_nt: TGCGCCAGCAGCCAAGTCGGGACAGGGGTTGAAAAACTGTTTTTT
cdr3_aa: CASSQVGTGVEKLFF

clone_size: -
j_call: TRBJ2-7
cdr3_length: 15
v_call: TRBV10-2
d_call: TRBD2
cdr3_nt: TGCGCCAGCAAGCTAGCGGGAGGGCCGGGAGACGAGCAGTACTTC
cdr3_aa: CASKLAGGPGDEQYF

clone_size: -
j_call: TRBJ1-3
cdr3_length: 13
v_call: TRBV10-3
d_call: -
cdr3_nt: TGTGCCATCAGTGATATGCTTGGAAACACCATATATTTT
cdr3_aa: CAISDMLGNTIYF

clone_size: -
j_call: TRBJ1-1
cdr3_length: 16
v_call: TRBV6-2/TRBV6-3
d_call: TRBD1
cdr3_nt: TGTGCCAGCAGTTACACCGGACAGGGAGGCTTCACTGAAGCTTTCTTT
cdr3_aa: CASSYTGQGGFTEAFF

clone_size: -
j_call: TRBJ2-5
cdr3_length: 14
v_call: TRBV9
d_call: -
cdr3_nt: TGTGCCAGCAGCCGCGTGGGGGGCCAAGAGACCCAGTACTTC
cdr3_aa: CASSRVGGQETQYF

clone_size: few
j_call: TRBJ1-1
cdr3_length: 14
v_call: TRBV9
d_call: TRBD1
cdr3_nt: TGTGCCAGCAGCGTAGTGGGACAGTCTATTGAAGCTTTCTTT
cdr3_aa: CASSVVGQSIEAFF